Reported below is one TCR beta chain. This clonotype showed up many times. No cognate antigen has been identified for it. Nothing much larger sits one base from this clone, and base qualities are not available. The CDR3 numbers 17 residues from cysteine through phenylalanine. Only the CDR3 DNA stays, 51 bases, in frame from base 1. Sequences DFQATT (CDR1) and SNEGSKA (CDR2) are obtained from the germline V gene (reference sequence). Ends trimmed: V by 0 bases, J by 4 bases; bases unmatched to a gene: 10. Libraries were built with RT-PCR. The instrument given in TCRdb is Illumina HiSeq 2500. TCRdb trimmed the raw reads at Q25, called clones with MiXCR and kept productive beta chains. For every CDR3 protein sequence, its rows merge into one entry that carries the most common genes and DNA. This sample is represented by roughly 780,000 distinct CDR3 sequences; roughly 18% of them were singletons. In total, the top ten clones hold approximately 11% of the sample.

This sample was included in a study of response to subunit inactivated influenza vaccine (dated by TCRdb to between 2018 and 2020). General notes on the study: Deep quantitative T cell receptor repertoire profiling was used in the study to track responses to a trivalent subunit inactivated influenza vaccine.

Overall study outcomes, separate from this receptor: According to the authors, only a limited number of new T cells may be recruited by each seasonal influenza vaccination.

The sequences come from PBMCs from blood, collected 5 days after vaccination. The chain links TRBV20-1 with TRBJ1-4; 8 bases in between match TRBD1. This TCR derives from a man aged 50-60 years who received an inactivated influenza vaccine. Donor details come from another sample of the same person, matched by shared clones. The DNA sequence reads TGCAGTGCTAGAGATCTCGGCAGGGGGCTTGATAATGAAAAACTGTTTTTT. Its protein reads: CSARDLGRGLDNEKLFF.